One sample yielded the 10 T cell receptor beta chains listed below, sequenced in a study of Tregs in tolerant kidney transplant recipients. Generated by immunoSEQ multiplex PCR, the TCRdb table keeps only in-frame clones and is missing some. The table includes roughly 250,000 clones, 65% to 85% detected once. Sequencing used CD4+ T cells from blood. The source is a human donor in good health.

The chain joins TRBV7-2 to TRBJ2-3, with 14 bases aligning to TRBD2. CDR3 length: 19 residues. V was pared by 5 bases and J by 2 bases, with 12 bases of the junction left unmatched. The germline V gene encodes CDR1 SGHTA and CDR2 FQGNSA. This chain's CDR3 is CASSPTRPGLAGVTDTQYF. The CDR3 DNA reads TGTGCCAGCAGCCCTACCCGGCCGGGACTAGCGGGGGTCACAGATACGCAGTATTTT.

This chain uses TRBV14 with TRBJ1-2; a possible D gene is TRBD1 (5 bases). V was shortened by 1 base and J by 8 bases, with 14 bases between the two germline ends. Per germline, CDR1 SGHDN and CDR2 FVKESK. CDR3 length: 14 amino acids. The CDR3 DNA is TGTGCCAGCAGCCAAGCTCCGGGACCAGGGGGCTACACCTTC. Translation: CASSQAPGPGGYTF.

The gene calls are TRBV5-1 and TRBJ2-1; no firm D call. Germline-derived CDR1 and CDR2 are SGHRS and YFSETQ. This CDR3 is built from 13 residues. V shed 0 bases and J shed 5 bases, with 6 bases lying between them. The CDR3 DNA reads TGCGCCAGCAGCTTGGAAGCCAACAATGAGCAGTTCTTC. Its translation: CASSLEANNEQFF.

J is TRBJ2-1 and V is TRBV2, with D possibly TRBD1 on 6 matching bases. This CDR3 region has 15 residues. Germline V CDR1 and CDR2: SNHLY, FYNNEI. The V gene lost 4 bases and the J gene lost 2 bases, with 12 bases spanning the gap. CDR3: CASSAGRGTYNEQFF. CDR3 sequence (DNA): TGTGCCAGCAGTGCCGGCAGGGGCACCTACAATGAGCAGTTCTTC.

The CDR3, as DNA: TGTGCCAGCGTGGGACAGGGCAACACCGGGGAGCTGTTTTTT. It specifies CASVGQGNTGELFF. This chain joins TRBV6-1 and TRBJ2-2; 9 positions agree with TRBD1. J lost 2 bases, V lost 8 bases, and 3 bases had no gene match. Germline CDR1 and CDR2: MNHNS and SASEGT. This CDR3 region has 14 residues.

This clone has more than one count but fewer than ten. V gene TRBV5-1 combines with J gene TRBJ1-2, with TRBD1 as a possible D gene (6 bases). This CDR3 spans 14 amino acids. The ends were cut back, 6 bases at V and 7 bases at J, with 19 bases in the middle. Germline V gene lookup returns CDR1 SGHRS and CDR2 YFSETQ. The DNA for the CDR3 is TGCGCCAGCACCCTTTTGGGGGGCGCGGCTGGCTACACCTTC. The encoded protein is CASTLLGGAAGYTF.

The rearrangement uses TRBV7-9 and TRBJ2-2, with a tentative D call TRBD1 (6 bases). The CDR3 is 15 residues long. The ends were cut back, 7 bases at V and 3 bases at J, with 15 bases in the middle. Germline CDR1 is SEHNR and CDR2 is FQNEAQ (reference sequence). DNA for the CDR3: TGTGCCAGCACCGTTAGGGACACCGACACCGGGGAGCTGTTTTTT. This gives the protein CASTVRDTDTGELFF.

The chain recombines TRBV6-5 with TRBJ1-6, with TRBD1 matching 8 bases. The CDR3 contains 16 residues. V lost 4 bases, J lost 2 bases, and 4 bases stayed unmatched. Germline V gene lookup returns CDR1 MNHEY and CDR2 SVGAGI. The CDR3 protein is CASSSGQGPYNSPLHF. CDR3 DNA: TGTGCCAGCAGTTCCGGACAGGGACCCTATAATTCACCCCTCCACTTT.

The V call is TRBV5-1, the J call TRBJ2-5; tentatively, D is TRBD2 (6 bases). From germline, CDR1 is SGHRS and CDR2 YFSETQ. The CDR3 is 16 residues long. The V gene lost 4 bases and the J gene lost 0 bases, with 16 bases spanning the gap. The CDR3 sequence: CASSPKRVMYQETQYF. In nucleotides, the CDR3 is TGCGCCAGCAGCCCCAAGCGGGTTATGTACCAAGAGACCCAGTACTTC.

As regards this clone: The identical CDR3 is also encoded by other nucleotide sequences in the sample. The rearrangement joins TRBV5-6 to TRBJ2-7, with 9 positions matching TRBD2. Germline V gives CDR1 SGHDT, CDR2 YYEEEE. The CDR3 spans 16 residues. Unmatched junction bases numbered 13, after V lost 3 bases and J lost 6 bases. CDR3 protein: CASSSEKRGVSPEQYF. DNA for the CDR3: TGTGCCAGCAGCTCGGAGAAGCGGGGGGTCAGTCCCGAGCAGTACTTC.